The 13 T cell receptor beta chains below come from one sample, sequenced in a study of cytomegalovirus exposure and HLA in healthy donors. PCR used 60 Vbeta primers and 13 Jbeta primers. Libraries were prepared by immunoSEQ multiplex PCR; TCRdb keeps only in-frame clonotypes and omits some of them. Seen here are 110,000 to 150,000 clones, around 75% observed once, and the top ten hold around 3.4%. The source material was PBMCs. These receptors were taken from a man aged 40-50 years in good health and CMV-seronegative.

The V gene is TRBV7-9, the J gene TRBJ2-3, with 9 positions matching TRBD1. With 6 bases clipped from V and 6 bases from J, the junction kept 13 bases outside the gene matches. The germline CDR1 and CDR2 sequences are SEHNR and FQNEAQ (reference sequence). There are 16 residues in the CDR3. For the CDR3, the DNA is TGTGCCAGCAGTGGCCGGGACAGGGTCAATCGGGATACGCAGTATTTT. Its translation: CASSGRDRVNRDTQYF.

V is TRBV11-2 and J is TRBJ2-7, with TRBD2 matching 8 bases. J lost 3 bases, V lost 5 bases, and 9 bases had no gene match. CDR3 length: 15 amino acids. Germline lookup yields CDR1 SGHAT and CDR2 FQNNGV. CDR3 loop: CASSAFSGTIYEQYF. CDR3 DNA sequence: TGTGCCAGCAGCGCCTTTAGCGGGACAATCTACGAGCAGTACTTC.

The chain links TRBV20-1 to TRBJ2-5; no definite D call. V was shortened by 4 bases and J by 4 bases, with 7 bases between the two germline ends. The germline V gene encodes CDR1 DFQATT and CDR2 SNEGSKA (reference sequence). The CDR3 is 11 amino acids. The chain's CDR3 is CSATGPETQYF. The CDR3 region has the DNA TGCAGTGCTACTGGGCCAGAGACCCAGTACTTC.

In the case of this clone: One end of the junction varies from germline; a read error may be responsible. Other DNA sequences in this specimen translate into the identical CDR3. The V call is TRBV4-1, the J call TRBJ2-5; D may be TRBD2 (6 bases). Germline CDR1 MGHRA, CDR2 YSYEKL. The CDR3 has 16 amino acids. CDR3 nucleotides: TGCGCCAGTAGCCAAGATCGGGTCTGGGGGGTGGAGACCCAGTACTTC. Residues: CASSQDRVWGVETQYF.

This sequence joins TRBV6-1 and TRBJ1-5; 12 bases map to TRBD1. CDR1 is MNHNS and CDR2 is SASEGT in the germline V gene. Trimming cost V 2 bases and J 6 bases; bases outside gene matches: 5. The CDR3 has 16 amino acids. The CDR3, as DNA: TGTGCCAGCAGTGAATCTGGGGACAGGGGGCGTCAGCCCCAGCATTTT. Translating gives CASSESGDRGRQPQHF.

This clone was seen once. J is TRBJ1-4 and V is TRBV19, with 10 bases fitting TRBD1. The V gene end was trimmed by 3 bases and the J gene end by 4 bases; junction bases not matched to a gene: 5. The V gene's germline CDR1 is LNHDA and CDR2 SQIVND (reference sequence). The CDR3 runs 16 residues. CDR3 residues: CASSIPRDRGNEKLFF. CDR3 coding DNA: TGTGCCAGTAGTATTCCTCGGGACAGGGGTAATGAAAAACTGTTTTTT.

The V call is TRBV7-9, the J call TRBJ2-3; a weak D match, TRBD2 (6 bases). The CDR3 totals 16 residues. Trimming shortened V by 1 base and J by 4 bases, and 15 bases separated the two germline ends. Germline values: CDR1 SEHNR, CDR2 FQNEAQ (reference sequence). The CDR3 nucleotides read TGTGCCAGCAGCTTAGTCACTAGCAGCCTTTCAGATACGCAGTATTTT. Translated: CASSLVTSSLSDTQYF.

V is TRBV7-8 and J is TRBJ2-2; tentative D call: TRBD2 (6 bases). The germline gives CDR1 SGHVS, CDR2 FQNEAQ. Deletions cut 0 bases from V and 2 bases from J, with 16 bases between. The CDR3 has 18 amino acids. CDR3 sequence reads: CASSLASVRDANTGELFF. CDR3 sequence (DNA): TGTGCCAGCAGCTTAGCATCGGTGCGGGACGCCAACACCGGGGAGCTGTTTTTT.

In its sample, this clone was seen a few times. The chain uses TRBV5-4 and TRBJ2-1, with TRBD2 identical over 11 bases. The length of the CDR3 is 15 residues. J was trimmed by 4 bases and V by 3 bases; bases with no gene match: 3. Germline-derived CDR1 and CDR2 are SGHNT and YYREEE (reference sequence). The CDR3 DNA is TGTGCCAGCAGCTCGACTAGCGGGGAGTACAATGAGCAGTTCTTC. It yields the protein CASSSTSGEYNEQFF.

The chain uses TRBV7-2 and TRBJ2-3, with D possibly matching TRBD1 (6 bases). The germline V gene encodes CDR1 SGHTA and CDR2 FQGNSA. The CDR3 runs 14 residues. Between the trimmed V and J ends, which lost 1 base and 3 bases, there was a span of 8 bases. DNA for the CDR3: TGTGCCAGCAGCTTAGACAGGGAAACAGATACGCAGTATTTT. Translating gives CASSLDRETDTQYF.

The chain carries TRBV25-1 and TRBJ2-5, with a weak D call TRBD2 (7 bases). This CDR3 comprises 15 residues. Germline V gives CDR1 MGHDK, CDR2 SYGVNS. With 3 bases removed from V and 1 base from J, the gap between germline ends came to 12 bases. The CDR3 DNA follows: TGTGCCAGCAGTGACCTAGGGGGGGTCCAAGAGACCCAGTACTTC. As protein: CASSDLGGVQETQYF. Filled out from reference TRBV25-1 and TRBJ2-5, the complete variable domain reads EADIYQTPRYLVIGTGKKITLECSQTMGHDKMYWYQQDPGMELHLIHYSYGVNSTEKGDLSSESTVSRIRTEHFPLTLESARPSHTSQYLCASSDLGGVQETQYFGPGTRLLVL.

This clone was seen just once. The J gene is TRBJ2-5, the V gene TRBV5-1; 10 bases map to TRBD2. CDR1 SGHRS and CDR2 YFSETQ come from the germline V gene. After removal of 3 bases from V and 0 bases from J, the junction contained 11 bases not matched to a gene. The CDR3 runs to 18 residues. The CDR3, as DNA: TGCGCCAGCAGCTCCCACGAATTTAGCGGGGGGTACCAAGAGACCCAGTACTTC. Translated: CASSSHEFSGGYQETQYF. Full variable domain (rest looked up from reference TRBV5-1 and TRBJ2-5): KAGVTQTPRYLIKTRGQQVTLSCSPISGHRSVSWYQQTPGQGLQFLFEYFSETQRNKGNFPGRFSGRQFSNSRSEMNVSTLELGDSALYLCASSSHEFSGGYQETQYFGPGTRLLVL.

The rearrangement joins TRBV5-1 to TRBJ2-1, with 9 bases fitting TRBD1. V shed 0 bases and J 6 bases; nucleotides not matched to a gene: 13. This CDR3 comprises 18 residues. Germline CDR1 is SGHRS and CDR2 is YFSETQ. The CDR3 spells CASSLANLFGTGFNEQFF. The DNA for the CDR3 is TGCGCCAGCAGCTTGGCCAATCTCTTTGGGACAGGGTTCAATGAGCAGTTCTTC.